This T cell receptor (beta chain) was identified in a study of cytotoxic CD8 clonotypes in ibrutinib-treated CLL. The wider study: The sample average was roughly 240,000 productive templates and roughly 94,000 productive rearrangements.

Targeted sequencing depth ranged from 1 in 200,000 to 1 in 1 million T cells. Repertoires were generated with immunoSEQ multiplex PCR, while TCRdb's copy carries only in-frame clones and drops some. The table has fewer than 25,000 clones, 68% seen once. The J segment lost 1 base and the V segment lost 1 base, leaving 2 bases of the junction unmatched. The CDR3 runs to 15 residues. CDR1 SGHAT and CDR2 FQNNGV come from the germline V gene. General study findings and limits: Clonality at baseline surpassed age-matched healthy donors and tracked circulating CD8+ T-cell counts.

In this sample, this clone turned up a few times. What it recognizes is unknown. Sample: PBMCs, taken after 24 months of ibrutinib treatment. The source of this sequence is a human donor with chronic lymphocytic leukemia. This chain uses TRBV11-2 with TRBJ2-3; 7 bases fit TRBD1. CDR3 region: CASSLGDRGTDTQYF. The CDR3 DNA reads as TGTGCCAGCAGCTTAGGAGACAGGGGCACAGATACGCAGTATTTT.